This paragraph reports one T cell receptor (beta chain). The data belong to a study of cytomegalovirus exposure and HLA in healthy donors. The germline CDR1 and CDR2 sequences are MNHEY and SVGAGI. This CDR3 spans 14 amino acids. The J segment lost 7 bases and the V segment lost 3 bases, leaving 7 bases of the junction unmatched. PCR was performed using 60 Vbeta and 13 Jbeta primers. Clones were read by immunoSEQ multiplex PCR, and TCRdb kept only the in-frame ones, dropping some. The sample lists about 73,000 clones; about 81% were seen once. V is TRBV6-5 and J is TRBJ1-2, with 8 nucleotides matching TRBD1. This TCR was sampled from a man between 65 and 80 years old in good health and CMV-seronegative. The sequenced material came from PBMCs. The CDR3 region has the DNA TGTGCCAGCAGTTATTCACACAGGGGGGCTGGCTACACCTTC. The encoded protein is CASSYSHRGAGYTF.